This TCR beta chain stems from a study of cytomegalovirus exposure and HLA in healthy donors. Concerning this clone itself: Its antigen remains unknown.

CDR3 length equals 13 residues. Germline CDR1 reads MNHEY; CDR2 reads SVGAGI. Trimming shortened V by 8 bases and J by 2 bases, and 12 bases separated the two germline ends. PCR amplification relied on 60 Vbeta primers (plus 13 Jbeta primers). Only in-frame clones appear in the TCRdb table, and some are missing; sequencing was by immunoSEQ multiplex PCR. Here the sample spans 160,000 or so clones, 79% being singletons. Regarding the study as a whole: In a later analysis, TCR beta V- and J-gene trimming was associated with a missense DCLRE1C variant. Serostatus for CMV was the only available immune exposure information. Researchers counted around 150 TCR beta chains as cytomegalovirus-associated.

The sequencing sample was made of PBMCs. This sequence originates from a woman aged 40 to 50 in good health and CMV-seronegative. V and J are TRBV6-5 and TRBJ1-1; TRBD1 is a possible D gene (5 bases). CDR3 DNA sequence: TGTGCCAGCGGAAACGGACATAACACTGAAGCTTTCTTT. It is translated as CASGNGHNTEAFF.